The 20 T cell receptor beta chains below all came from one sample that was sequenced in a study of T cells in Graves' hyperthyroidism and ophthalmopathy. The investigators amplified TCR beta CDR3 regions from RNA transcripts. RT-PCR in the first round (using the HTBI primer set) targeted the TCR CDR3. MiXCR, run by TCRdb on the multiplex PCR reads, gives a single entry per CDR3 protein. The sample records hundreds of thousands of distinct CDR3 sequences, about 14% being singletons. The specimen was blood. The receptors shown here come from a woman aged 18-35 years with Graves' hyperthyroidism.

The table lists this clonotype with a few counts. V usage is TRBV6-5 and J usage is TRBJ1-2; D might be TRBD1 (6 bases). Trimming shortened V by 7 bases and J by 6 bases, and 15 bases separated the two germline ends. Germline V lookup: CDR1 MNHEY, CDR2 SVGAGI. The CDR3 extends over 13 amino acids. The CDR3 spells CASTSDRGHGYTF. The CDR3 bases are TGTGCCAGCACTTCGGACAGAGGACATGGCTACACCTTC.

The chain has TRBV2 and TRBJ2-2; unclear D gene. Germline V gene data show CDR1 as SNHLY and CDR2 as FYNNEI. The CDR3 consists of 14 residues. V lost 0 bases to trimming and J lost 5 bases, with 7 bases between them. The CDR3 protein is CASSEASFTGELFF. The CDR3 DNA sequence: TGTGCCAGCAGTGAAGCCAGTTTTACCGGGGAGCTGTTTTTT.

The J gene is TRBJ1-4, the V gene TRBV20-1; D might be TRBD1 (6 bases). CDR3 size: 17 residues. V was cut by 0 bases and J by 4 bases, with 18 bases left in between. The germline V gene encodes CDR1 DFQATT and CDR2 SNEGSKA (reference sequence). Here the CDR3 DNA reads TGCAGTGCTAGAGATTTCAGGGGAACCGGGTTTAATGAAAAACTGTTTTTT. The encoded protein is CSARDFRGTGFNEKLFF.

A few counts support this clonotype. The rearrangement links TRBV3-1 to TRBJ2-1, with 14 bases that match TRBD2. The CDR3 spans 17 residues. Germline loops: CDR1 LGHDT, CDR2 YNNKEL (reference sequence). V lost 1 base and J lost 9; bases outside the gene matches: 8. In DNA form, the CDR3 reads TGTGCCAGCAGCCAAGTGGGGGGACTAGCGGGAGATAGTGAGCAGTTCTTC. Translation gives CASSQVGGLAGDSEQFF.

This clonotype was recorded at least ten times. The chain has TRBV6-5 and TRBJ2-5; a possible D gene is TRBD2 (5 bases). The CDR3 is 15 amino acids. The V gene lost 5 bases and the J gene lost 4 bases, with 17 bases spanning the gap. Germline assignment: CDR1 MNHEY and CDR2 SVGAGI. The CDR3, as DNA: TGTGCCAGCAGTCTACTCCGAGGGATCGGAGAGACCCAGTACTTC. This translates into CASSLLRGIGETQYF.

Details on this clonotype: At one end, the junction sequence differs from germline, possibly due to a read error. The rearrangement joins TRBV18 to TRBJ2-5; 8 bases map to TRBD1. The germline gives CDR1 KGHSH, CDR2 LQKENI. The CDR3 consists of 16 residues. CDR3 nucleotide sequence: TGTGCCAGCTCACTTCTGACAGGGGATTTACAAGGGACCCAGTACTTC. It yields the protein CASSLLTGDLQGTQYF.

This clonotype has more than one count but fewer than ten. The chain has TRBV29-1 and TRBJ2-7; TRBD1 matches at 12 bases. The CDR3 is 13 residues long. The V gene end was trimmed by 4 bases and the J gene end by 5 bases; junction bases not matched to a gene: 3. The germline V gene has CDR1 SQVTM and CDR2 ANQGSEA. DNA of the CDR3: TGCAGCGTTGCCGGGACAGGGGGCCACGAGCAGTACTTC. This codes for CSVAGTGGHEQYF.

This clonotype was observed many times. This rearrangement joins TRBV20-1 to TRBJ2-7; D is possibly TRBD2 (7 bases). The ends were cut back, 3 bases at V and 2 bases at J, with 14 bases in the middle. The CDR3 spans 14 residues. Germline CDR1 reads DFQATT; CDR2 reads SNEGSKA (reference sequence). This CDR3 reads CSAREWGGPYEQYF. CDR3 coding DNA: TGCAGTGCTAGGGAATGGGGGGGGCCCTACGAGCAGTACTTC.

The J gene is TRBJ2-5, the V gene TRBV14, with 8 bases identical to TRBD1. Germline V gives CDR1 SGHDN, CDR2 FVKESK. V shed 5 bases, J shed 5 bases, and the junction held 4 bases outside the gene matches. The length of the CDR3 is 13 residues. The CDR3 sequence is CASSKRTGETQYF. CDR3 nucleotide sequence: TGTGCCAGCAGCAAGAGGACAGGGGAGACCCAGTACTTC.

The rearrangement uses TRBV4-1 and TRBJ1-4; 7 positions agree with TRBD1. J lost 8 bases, V lost 6 bases, and 9 bases had no gene match. The CDR3 is made up of 14 amino acids. Germline V gene sequence: CDR1 MGHRA, CDR2 YSYEKL. CDR3 nucleotide sequence: TGCGCCAGCAGTCACCCGGGACAGCCCGAAAAACTGTTTTTT. Translated: CASSHPGQPEKLFF.

This chain connects TRBV5-1 to TRBJ1-1; D perhaps matches TRBD1 (6 bases). Trimming removed 0 bases at V and 10 bases at J, with 22 bases between. The CDR3 runs to 16 residues. Germline CDR1 reads SGHRS; CDR2 reads YFSETQ. CDR3 protein: CASSLAGGSSQLGAFF. The DNA of the CDR3 is TGCGCCAGCAGCTTGGCCGGGGGCAGTTCACAGTTAGGAGCTTTCTTT.

The V gene is TRBV10-2, the J gene TRBJ2-7; the D call may be TRBD1 or TRBD2 (5 bases each). Germline CDR1 and CDR2: WSHSY and SAAADI. This CDR3 contains 14 residues. V was clipped by 5 bases and J by 2 bases, with 13 bases between them. CDR3 region: CASSPRDGAYEQYF. For the CDR3, the DNA is TGCGCCAGCAGTCCCCGGGACGGAGCCTACGAGCAGTACTTC.

This clonotype was seen at least ten times. V and J are TRBV2 and TRBJ2-7; no clear D. V shed 2 bases and J shed 2 bases, with 10 bases lying between them. This CDR3 has 14 residues. The V gene's germline CDR1 is SNHLY and CDR2 FYNNEI. The CDR3: CASSESGRPYEQYF. CDR3 nucleotide sequence: TGTGCCAGCAGTGAATCTGGTAGGCCCTACGAGCAGTACTTC.

The sample holds a few counts of this clonotype. The germline gene is not matched at one end of the junction; a read error may be the cause. V usage is TRBV5-1 and J usage is TRBJ1-1, with TRBD1 as a possible D gene (6 bases). The germline V gene has CDR1 SGHRS and CDR2 YFSETQ. This CDR3 is built from 15 residues. The CDR3 region is CASHRQANMNTEASF. In nucleotides, the CDR3 is TGCGCCAGCCATAGACAGGCAAACATGAACACTGAAGCTTCCTTT. The variable domain in full, with the rest retrieved from reference TRBV5-1 and TRBJ1-1, is KAGVTQTPRYLIKTRGQQVTLSCSPISGHRSVSWYQQTPGQGLQFLFEYFSETQRNKGNFPGRFSGRQFSNSRSEMNVSTLELGDSALYLCASHRQANMNTEASFGQGTRLTVV.

This clonotype came up a few times. The rearrangement joins TRBV12-3 or TRBV12-4 to TRBJ1-4; D is uncertain. Trimming removed 5 bases from V and 10 bases from J, with 11 bases in between. The CDR3 runs to 12 residues. CDR3 amino acids: CASSDATGKLFF. The CDR3 coding sequence is TGTGCCAGCAGTGATGCGACGGGAAAACTGTTTTTT.

This clonotype was counted many times. The rearrangement uses TRBV24-1 and TRBJ2-3, with D possibly being TRBD1 (5 bases). This CDR3 has 17 residues. Looked up from germline, CDR1 is KGHDR and CDR2 is SFDVKD. V lost 4 bases, J lost 3 bases, and 19 bases lay in between. The CDR3 loop is CATSDRSRDLSTDTQYF. The CDR3, as DNA: TGTGCCACCAGTGACCGGTCCAGGGATCTCTCGACAGATACGCAGTATTTT.

This clonotype showed up many times. V usage is TRBV20-1 and J usage is TRBJ1-1; D remains unclear. The CDR3 consists of 13 residues. Germline V gene data show CDR1 as DFQATT and CDR2 as SNEGSKA (reference sequence). V was shortened by 1 base and J by 2 bases, with 8 bases between the two germline ends. The CDR3 reads CSARGTGNTEAFF. The CDR3 bases are TGCAGTGCTAGAGGGACGGGAAACACTGAAGCTTTCTTT.

The chain has TRBV7-2 and TRBJ1-1, with D uncertain. The V end was cut by 5 bases, the J end by 1 base, with 11 bases between. Germline V gives CDR1 SGHTA, CDR2 FQGNSA. The CDR3 totals 14 residues. CDR3 loop: CASSIVPGNTEAFF. The CDR3 nucleotides read TGTGCCAGCAGCATAGTACCAGGGAACACTGAAGCTTTCTTT. Based on the CDR3 plus reference TRBV7-2 and TRBJ1-1, the full variable domain is GAGVSQSPSNKVTEKGKDVELRCDPISGHTALYWYRQSLGQGLEFLIYFQGNSAPDKSGLPSDRFSAERTGGSVSTLTIQRTQQEDSAVYLCASSIVPGNTEAFFGQGTRLTVV.

The V gene is TRBV24-1, the J gene TRBJ2-1; no clear D gene. Germline V gene lookup returns CDR1 KGHDR and CDR2 SFDVKD. This CDR3 has 17 residues. Trimming pared 4 bases from V and 4 bases from J, leaving 19 bases between. Written as DNA, the CDR3 is TGTGCCACCAGTGACCCTACAGCCGAGCGCACGTACAATGAGCAGTTCTTC. This encodes CATSDPTAERTYNEQFF.

A few counts support this clonotype. V gene TRBV6-1 combines with J gene TRBJ1-2, with 8 nucleotides matching TRBD1. The CDR3 length is 14 residues. V was clipped by 6 bases and J by 4 bases; unmatched bases: 7. CDR1 and CDR2 (germline): MNHNS, SASEGT. CDR3 nucleotide sequence: TGTGCCAGCAGCACGCGGACAGGGCGCTATGGCTACACCTTC. It translates to CASSTRTGRYGYTF.